The following is a TCR beta chain sequence with its context. This clone appeared a single time. Its antigen target is currently unknown. Within one base of it there is no much larger clone, and no base qualities were kept. The immunoSEQ Assay, a bias-controlled multiplex PCR, was used to amplify TCRbeta CDR3 regions from genomic DNA. The paper's processing steps were these. The number of nucleated cells in each sample was estimated from the amplification of reference gene primers within the assay. To quantify the absolute abundance of each unique TCRbeta CDR3 rearrangement, sequence reads were collapsed and filtered. For each sample, productive Simpson clonality was calculated by taking the square root of Simpson's diversity index across productive rearrangements. The table comes from immuneACCESS by way of TCRdb, which keeps in-frame sequences with V and J called. Part of the clones is missing from these tables; in studies checked, under half for an unresolved V gene and the rest for unknown reasons. That table furnishes V, J and clone size, whereas the DNA furnished D and trimming. This sample holds hundreds of thousands of clones; approximately 81% were observed only once. The ten top clones hold 2% to 3% of the sample.

This sample is drawn from a study of blood T cell repertoires in COVID-19 (dated by TCRdb to the early 2020s). About the investigation overall: Samples covering the acute and convalescent phases of COVID-19 were provided by collaborators in the United States, Italy and Spain. The dataset comprised deeply sampled blood TCRbeta repertoires from subjects exposed to, actively infected with, or recovered from COVID-19. The prospective study material was composed of cDNA or gDNA derived from T cells, B-cell-depleted T cells, or PBMCs. Samples came from the ongoing ImmuneRACE study (first 160 participants) plus 1,254 subjects from 6 global collaborators. The repertoires were released in a freely available public database meant as a resource for research on the immune response to SARS-CoV-2. HLA class I and class II types, where available, came from metadata supplied by the sample provider rather than from assay-based typing. The sample metadata nearly always contained a de-identified subject ID, COVID-19 status, age in years and sex. Broader findings and caveats from the paper: The quantity of clinical and demographic metadata differed by source and by participant and was supplied without curation.

Participants in the prospective study were enrolled through a virtual design, were aged about 18 to 100 years, and lived in roughly 26 United States geographic areas. In the prospective study, cohorts were assigned on the basis of participant-reported clinical history obtained from a screening survey and a study questionnaire. Recovered participants in ImmuneRACE Cohort 3 were defined by two consecutive negative NP/OP PCR tests, clearance by a healthcare professional, or resolution of symptoms. In the prospective study, whole blood, serum and a nasopharyngeal or oropharyngeal swab were collected from each participant by mobile phlebotomists. Participants in the prospective study had the option to provide additional blood draws and questionnaires over a roughly 2-month period. Blood samples from the prospective study were shipped frozen or at room temperature prior to DNA extraction. Reading from cysteine to phenylalanine, the CDR3 counts 13 amino acids. The entry retains the CDR3 DNA only, 39 bases that are in frame from base 1. The germline V gene sets CDR1 to KGHSH and CDR2 to LQKENI. V sheds 2 bases and J sheds 5 bases, leaving 10 bases between their ends.

The chain is encoded by TRBV18 joined to TRBJ2-7; the D gene cannot be named for sure. The source is a woman between 45 and 65 years old who had recovered from COVID-19. What was sequenced was PBMCs or T cells enriched from blood (not recorded which). The DNA reads TGTGCCAGCTCACCAAGTTATTCGGACGAGCAGTACTTC. Its protein product is CASSPSYSDEQYF.